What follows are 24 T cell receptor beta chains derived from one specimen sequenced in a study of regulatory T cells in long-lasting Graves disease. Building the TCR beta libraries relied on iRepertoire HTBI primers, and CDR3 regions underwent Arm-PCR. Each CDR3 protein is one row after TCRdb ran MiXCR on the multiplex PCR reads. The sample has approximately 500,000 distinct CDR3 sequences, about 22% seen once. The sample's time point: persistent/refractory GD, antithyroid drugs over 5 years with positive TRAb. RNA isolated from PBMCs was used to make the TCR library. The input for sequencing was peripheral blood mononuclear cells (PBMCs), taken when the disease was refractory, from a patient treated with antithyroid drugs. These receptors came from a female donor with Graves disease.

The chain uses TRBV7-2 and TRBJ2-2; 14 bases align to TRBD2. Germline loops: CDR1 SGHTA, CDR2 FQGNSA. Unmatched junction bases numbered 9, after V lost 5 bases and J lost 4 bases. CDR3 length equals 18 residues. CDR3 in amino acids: CASSPRLAGGPGTGELFF. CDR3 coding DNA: TGTGCCAGCAGCCCCCGACTAGCGGGAGGGCCGGGCACCGGGGAGCTGTTTTTT. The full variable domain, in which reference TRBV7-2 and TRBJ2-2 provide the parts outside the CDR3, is GAGVSQSPSNKVTEKGKDVELRCDPISGHTALYWYRQSLGQGLEFLIYFQGNSAPDKSGLPSDRFSAERTGGSVSTLTIQRTQQEDSAVYLCASSPRLAGGPGTGELFFGEGSRLTVL.

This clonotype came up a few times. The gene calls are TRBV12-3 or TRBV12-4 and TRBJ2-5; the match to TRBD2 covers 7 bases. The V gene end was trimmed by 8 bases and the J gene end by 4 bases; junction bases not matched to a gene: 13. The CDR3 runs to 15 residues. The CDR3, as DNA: TGTGCCAGCTCACCACCCGGCGGGAGCCGAGAGACCCAGTACTTC. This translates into CASSPPGGSRETQYF.

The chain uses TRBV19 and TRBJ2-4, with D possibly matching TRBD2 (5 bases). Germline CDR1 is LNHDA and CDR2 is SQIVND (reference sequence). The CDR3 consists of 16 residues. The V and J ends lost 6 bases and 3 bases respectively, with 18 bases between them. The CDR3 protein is CASRGKRPGGKNIQYF. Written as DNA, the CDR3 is TGTGCCAGTAGGGGGAAGCGGCCGGGTGGCAAAAACATTCAGTACTTC.

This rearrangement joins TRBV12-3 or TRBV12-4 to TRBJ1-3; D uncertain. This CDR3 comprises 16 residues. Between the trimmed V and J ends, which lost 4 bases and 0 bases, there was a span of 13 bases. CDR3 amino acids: CASSSRQAVSGNTIYF. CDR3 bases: TGTGCCAGCAGTTCGAGGCAGGCAGTCTCTGGAAACACCATATATTTT.

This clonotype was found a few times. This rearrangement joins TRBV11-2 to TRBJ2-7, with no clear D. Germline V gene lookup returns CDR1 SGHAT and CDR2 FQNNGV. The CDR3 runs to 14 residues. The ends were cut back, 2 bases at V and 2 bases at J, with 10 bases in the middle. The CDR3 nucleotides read TGTGCCAGCAGCTTAACCCGTTCTCCCTACGAGCAGTACTTC. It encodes CASSLTRSPYEQYF.

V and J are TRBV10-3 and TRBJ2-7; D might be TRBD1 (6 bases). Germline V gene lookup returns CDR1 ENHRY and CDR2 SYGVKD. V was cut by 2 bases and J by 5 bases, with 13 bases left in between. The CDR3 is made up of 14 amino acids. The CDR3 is CAISEGGTGNEQYF. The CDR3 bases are TGTGCCATCAGTGAGGGGGGTACAGGGAACGAGCAGTACTTC.

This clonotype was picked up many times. CDR3 DNA sequence: TGTGCCAGCAGTTTTGGGGGGGAGGGTTATCAGCCCCAGCATTTT. Its protein product is CASSFGGEGYQPQHF. The V call is TRBV12-3 or TRBV12-4, the J call TRBJ1-5; possibly TRBD1 for D (5 bases). This CDR3 comprises 15 residues. With 3 bases removed from V and 5 bases from J, the gap between germline ends came to 14 bases.

The CDR3: CASSPNGLGETQYF. For the CDR3, the DNA is TGCGCCAGCAGCCCTAACGGACTGGGAGAGACCCAGTACTTC. The rearrangement joins TRBV5-1 to TRBJ2-5; possible D gene TRBD2, 5 bases. Trimming stripped 4 bases from V and 4 bases from J, with 14 bases between. CDR1 is SGHRS and CDR2 is YFSETQ in the germline V gene. CDR3 length: 14 amino acids. Based on the CDR3 plus reference TRBV5-1 and TRBJ2-5, the full variable domain is KAGVTQTPRYLIKTRGQQVTLSCSPISGHRSVSWYQQTPGQGLQFLFEYFSETQRNKGNFPGRFSGRQFSNSRSEMNVSTLELGDSALYLCASSPNGLGETQYFGPGTRLLVL.

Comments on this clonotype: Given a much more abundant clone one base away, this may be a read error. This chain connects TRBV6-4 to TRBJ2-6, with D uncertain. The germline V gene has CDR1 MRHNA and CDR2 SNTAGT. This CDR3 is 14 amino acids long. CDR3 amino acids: CACSYSSGANVLTF. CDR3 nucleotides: TGTGCCTGCAGTTACAGCTCTGGGGCCAACGTCCTGACTTTC.

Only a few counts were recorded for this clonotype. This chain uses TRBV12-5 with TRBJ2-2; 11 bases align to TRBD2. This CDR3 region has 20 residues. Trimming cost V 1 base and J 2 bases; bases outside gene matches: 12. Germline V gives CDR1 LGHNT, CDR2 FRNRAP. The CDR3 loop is CASGLGPEWLAGGNTGELFF. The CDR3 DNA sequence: TGTGCTAGTGGTTTGGGCCCCGAGTGGCTAGCGGGAGGCAACACCGGGGAGCTGTTTTTT.

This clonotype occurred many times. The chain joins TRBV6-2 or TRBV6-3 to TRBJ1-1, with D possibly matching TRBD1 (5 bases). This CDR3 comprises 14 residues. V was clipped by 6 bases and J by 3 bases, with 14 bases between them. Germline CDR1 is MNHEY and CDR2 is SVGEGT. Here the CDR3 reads CASSLEVGDTEAFF. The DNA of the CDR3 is TGTGCCAGCAGCCTAGAGGTGGGGGACACTGAAGCTTTCTTT.

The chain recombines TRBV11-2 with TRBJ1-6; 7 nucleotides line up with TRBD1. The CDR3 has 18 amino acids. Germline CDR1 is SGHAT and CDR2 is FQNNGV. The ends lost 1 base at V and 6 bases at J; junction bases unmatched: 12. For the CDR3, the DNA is TGTGCCAGCAGCTTAGTGGACAGGCGGGAGGTTCTTAATTCACCCCTCCACTTT. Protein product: CASSLVDRREVLNSPLHF.

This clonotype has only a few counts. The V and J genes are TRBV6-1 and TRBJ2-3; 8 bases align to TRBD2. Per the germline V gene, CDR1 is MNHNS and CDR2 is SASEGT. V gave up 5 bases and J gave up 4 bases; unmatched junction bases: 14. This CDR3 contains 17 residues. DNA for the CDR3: TGTGCCAGCAGTATCCGACTTGCGCGGGAGGTTGCAGATACGCAGTATTTT. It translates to CASSIRLAREVADTQYF.

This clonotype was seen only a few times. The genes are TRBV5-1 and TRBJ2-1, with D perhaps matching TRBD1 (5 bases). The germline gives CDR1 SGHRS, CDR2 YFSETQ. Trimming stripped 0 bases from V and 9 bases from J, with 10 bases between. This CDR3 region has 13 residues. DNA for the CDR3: TGCGCCAGCAGCTTGGGGCAGGGTAGTGAGCAGTTCTTC. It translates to CASSLGQGSEQFF.

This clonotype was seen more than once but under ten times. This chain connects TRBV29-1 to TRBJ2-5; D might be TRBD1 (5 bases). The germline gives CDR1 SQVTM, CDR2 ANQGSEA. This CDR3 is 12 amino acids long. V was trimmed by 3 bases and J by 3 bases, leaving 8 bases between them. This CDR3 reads CSVDTGEETQYF. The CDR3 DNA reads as TGCAGCGTTGATACAGGAGAAGAGACCCAGTACTTC.

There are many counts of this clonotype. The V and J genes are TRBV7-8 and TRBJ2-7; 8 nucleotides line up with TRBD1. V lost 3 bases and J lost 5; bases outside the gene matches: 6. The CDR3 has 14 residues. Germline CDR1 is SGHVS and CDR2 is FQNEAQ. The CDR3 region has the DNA TGTGCCAGCAGCTTCCGGACAGGGATTAACGAGCAGTACTTC. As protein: CASSFRTGINEQYF.

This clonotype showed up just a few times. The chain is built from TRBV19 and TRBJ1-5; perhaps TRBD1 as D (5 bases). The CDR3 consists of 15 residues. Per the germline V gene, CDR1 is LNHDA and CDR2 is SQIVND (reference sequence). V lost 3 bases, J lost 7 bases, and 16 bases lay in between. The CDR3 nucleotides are TGTGCCAGTAGTATGTCTCAGGGAAGTTACCAGCCCCAGCATTTT. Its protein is CASSMSQGSYQPQHF.

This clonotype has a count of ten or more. CDR3 sequence (DNA): TGTGCCAGCAGCGGGGACAGTAACTATGGCTACACCTTC. Protein product: CASSGDSNYGYTF. This chain uses TRBV12-3 or TRBV12-4 with TRBJ1-2; 7 bases match TRBD1. V trimming: 6 bases; J trimming: 1 base; junction bases outside the gene matches: 2. The CDR3 length is 13 residues.

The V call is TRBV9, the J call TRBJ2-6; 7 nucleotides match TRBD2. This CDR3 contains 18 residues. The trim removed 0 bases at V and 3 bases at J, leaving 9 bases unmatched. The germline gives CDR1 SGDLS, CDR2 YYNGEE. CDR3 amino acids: CASSVASSGGDGANVLTF. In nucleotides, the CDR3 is TGTGCCAGCAGCGTAGCTTCTAGCGGAGGGGATGGGGCCAACGTCCTGACTTTC. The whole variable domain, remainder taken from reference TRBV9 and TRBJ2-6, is DSGVTQTPKHLITATGQRVTLRCSPRSGDLSVYWYQQSLDQGLQFLIQYYNGEERAKGNILERFSAQQFPDLHSELNLSSLELGDSALYFCASSVASSGGDGANVLTFGAGSRLTVL.

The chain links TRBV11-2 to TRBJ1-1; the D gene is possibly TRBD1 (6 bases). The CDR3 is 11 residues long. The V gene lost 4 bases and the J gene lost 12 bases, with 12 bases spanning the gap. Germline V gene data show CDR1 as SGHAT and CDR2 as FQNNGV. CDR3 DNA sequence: TGTGCCAGCAGCTGGGACACCCGAACTTTCTTT. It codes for CASSWDTRTFF.

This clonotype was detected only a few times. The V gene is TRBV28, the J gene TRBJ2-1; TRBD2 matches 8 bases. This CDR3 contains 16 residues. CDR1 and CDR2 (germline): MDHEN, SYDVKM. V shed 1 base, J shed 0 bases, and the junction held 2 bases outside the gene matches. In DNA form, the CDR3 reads TGTGCCAGCAGTTTATTTAGCGGGGCCTCCTACAATGAGCAGTTCTTC. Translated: CASSLFSGASYNEQFF.

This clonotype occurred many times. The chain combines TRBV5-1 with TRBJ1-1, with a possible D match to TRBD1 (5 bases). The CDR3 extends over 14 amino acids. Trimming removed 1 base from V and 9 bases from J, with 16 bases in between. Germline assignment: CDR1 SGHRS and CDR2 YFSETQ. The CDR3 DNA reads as TGCGCCAGCAGCTTGCGGGCTTCGCGGGACCAAGCTTTCTTT. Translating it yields CASSLRASRDQAFF.

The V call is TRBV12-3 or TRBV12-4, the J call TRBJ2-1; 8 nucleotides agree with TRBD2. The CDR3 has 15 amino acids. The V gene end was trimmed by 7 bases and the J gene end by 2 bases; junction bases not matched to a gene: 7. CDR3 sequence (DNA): TGTGCCAGCACCTTAGTAGCGGGAACCTACAATGAGCAGTTCTTC. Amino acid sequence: CASTLVAGTYNEQFF.

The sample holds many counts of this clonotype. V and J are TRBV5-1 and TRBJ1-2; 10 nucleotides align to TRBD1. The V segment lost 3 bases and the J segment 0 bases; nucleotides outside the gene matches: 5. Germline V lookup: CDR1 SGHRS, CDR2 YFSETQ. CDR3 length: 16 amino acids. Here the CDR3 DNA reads TGCGCCAGCAGCTGGGACAGGGGTACCACTAACTATGGCTACACCTTC. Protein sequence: CASSWDRGTTNYGYTF.